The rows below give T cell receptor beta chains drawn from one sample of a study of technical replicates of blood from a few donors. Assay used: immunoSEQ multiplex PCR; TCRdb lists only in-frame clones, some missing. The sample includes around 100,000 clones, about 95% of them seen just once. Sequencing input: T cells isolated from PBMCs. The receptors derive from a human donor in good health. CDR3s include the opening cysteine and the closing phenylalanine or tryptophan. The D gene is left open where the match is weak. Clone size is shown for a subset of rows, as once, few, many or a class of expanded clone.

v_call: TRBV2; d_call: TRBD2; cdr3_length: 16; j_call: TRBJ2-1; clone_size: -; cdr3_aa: CASVLAGVGTYNEQFF; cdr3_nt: TGTGCCAGCGTATTAGCGGGAGTTGGAACCTACAATGAGCAGTTCTTC
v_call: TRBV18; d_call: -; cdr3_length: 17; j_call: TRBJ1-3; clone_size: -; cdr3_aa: CASSPPVGGRSGNTIYF; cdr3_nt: TGTGCCAGCTCACCACCGGTAGGGGGACGCTCTGGAAACACCATATATTTT
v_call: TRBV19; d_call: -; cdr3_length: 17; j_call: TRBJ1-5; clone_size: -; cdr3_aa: CASSIYGTHDSNQPQHF; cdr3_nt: TGTGCCAGTAGTATATATGGGACACACGATAGCAATCAGCCCCAGCATTTT
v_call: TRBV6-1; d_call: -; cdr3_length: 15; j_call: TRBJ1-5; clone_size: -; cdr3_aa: CASSPTDRVGKPQHF; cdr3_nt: TGTGCCAGCAGTCCGACTGACCGGGTCGGGAAGCCCCAGCATTTT
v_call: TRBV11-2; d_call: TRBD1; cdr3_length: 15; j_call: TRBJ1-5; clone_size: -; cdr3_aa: CASSSPGQGGQPQHF; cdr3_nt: TGTGCCAGCAGCTCGCCGGGACAGGGAGGTCAGCCCCAGCATTTT
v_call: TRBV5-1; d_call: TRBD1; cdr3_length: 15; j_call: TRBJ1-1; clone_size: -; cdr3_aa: CASSPRDRKDTEAFF; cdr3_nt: TGCGCCAGCAGCCCTCGGGACAGGAAGGACACTGAAGCTTTCTTT
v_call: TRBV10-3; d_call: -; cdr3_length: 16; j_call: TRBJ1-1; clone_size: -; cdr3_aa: CAISESKVAGRGEAFF; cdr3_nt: TGTGCCATCAGTGAGTCCAAGGTCGCAGGGCGGGGTGAAGCTTTCTTT
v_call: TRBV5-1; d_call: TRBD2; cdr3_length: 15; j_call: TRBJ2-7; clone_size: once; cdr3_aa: CASSSPSGRNHEQYF; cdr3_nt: TGCGCCAGCAGCTCTCCAAGCGGGAGGAATCACGAGCAGTACTTC
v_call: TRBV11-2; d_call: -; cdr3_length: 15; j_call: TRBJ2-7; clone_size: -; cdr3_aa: CASSLVRGGSYEQYF; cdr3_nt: TGTGCCAGCAGCTTAGTGCGGGGTGGATCCTACGAGCAGTACTTC
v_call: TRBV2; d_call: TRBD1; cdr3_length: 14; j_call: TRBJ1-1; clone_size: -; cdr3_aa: CASGGQIMNTEAFF; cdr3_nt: TGTGCCAGCGGGGGACAGATTATGAACACTGAAGCTTTCTTT
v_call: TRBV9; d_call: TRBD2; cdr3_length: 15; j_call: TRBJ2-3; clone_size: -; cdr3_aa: CASSVTGTITDTQYF; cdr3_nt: TGTGCCAGCAGCGTGACCGGGACTATCACAGATACGCAGTATTTT
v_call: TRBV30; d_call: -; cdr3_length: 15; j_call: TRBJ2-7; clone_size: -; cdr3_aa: CAWSVVYSGLFEQYF; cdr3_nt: TGTGCCTGGAGTGTAGTTTACAGTGGGTTGTTCGAGCAGTACTTC
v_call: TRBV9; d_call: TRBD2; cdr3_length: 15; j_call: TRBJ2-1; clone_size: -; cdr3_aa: CASSVGLAGYNEQFF; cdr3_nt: TGTGCCAGCAGCGTAGGACTAGCGGGCTACAATGAGCAGTTCTTC
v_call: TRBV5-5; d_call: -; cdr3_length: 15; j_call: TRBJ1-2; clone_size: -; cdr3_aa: CASSPGRQAARSYTF; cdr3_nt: TGTGCCAGCAGCCCGGGCAGACAGGCCGCCCGGAGCTACACCTTC
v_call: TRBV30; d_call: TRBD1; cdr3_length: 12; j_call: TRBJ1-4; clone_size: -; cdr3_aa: CAWRDRGEKLFF; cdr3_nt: TGTGCCTGGAGGGACAGGGGGGAGAAACTGTTTTTT
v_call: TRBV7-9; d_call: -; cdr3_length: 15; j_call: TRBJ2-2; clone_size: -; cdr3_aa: CASSLALGSSGELFF; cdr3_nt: TGTGCCAGCAGCTTAGCGCTCGGGTCTAGCGGGGAGCTGTTTTTT
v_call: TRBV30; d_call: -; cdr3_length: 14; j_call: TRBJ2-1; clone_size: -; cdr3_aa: CAWRVGGPPNPQFF; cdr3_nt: TGTGCCTGGAGGGTCGGGGGGCCTCCCAATCCGCAGTTCTTC
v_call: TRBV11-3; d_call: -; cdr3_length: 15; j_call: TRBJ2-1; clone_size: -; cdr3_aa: CASSLMRGSYNEQFF; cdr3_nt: TGTGCCAGCAGCTTAATGCGCGGCTCCTACAATGAGCAGTTCTTC
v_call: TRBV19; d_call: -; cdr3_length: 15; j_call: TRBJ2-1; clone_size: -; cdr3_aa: CASSMRGQTLTEQFF; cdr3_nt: TGTGCCAGTAGTATGCGGGGTCAGACTTTAACTGAGCAGTTCTTC
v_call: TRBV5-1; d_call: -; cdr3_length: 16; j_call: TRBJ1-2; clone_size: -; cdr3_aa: CASSLVPQGPRKGYTF; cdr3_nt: TGCGCCAGCAGCCTAGTCCCCCAGGGTCCTCGGAAGGGCTACACCTTC
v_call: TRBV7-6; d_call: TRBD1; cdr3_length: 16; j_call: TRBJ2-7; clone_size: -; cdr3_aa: CASSQEGQVSPYEQYF; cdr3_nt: TGTGCCAGCAGCCAAGAGGGACAGGTGTCTCCCTACGAGCAGTACTTC
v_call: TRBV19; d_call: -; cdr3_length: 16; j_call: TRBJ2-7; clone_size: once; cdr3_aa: CASSIGRGLETYEQYF; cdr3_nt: TGTGCCAGTAGCATCGGGCGGGGCTTAGAAACCTACGAGCAGTACTTC
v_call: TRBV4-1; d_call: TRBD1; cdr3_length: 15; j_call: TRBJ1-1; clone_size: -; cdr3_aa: CASSQVDRDDTEAFF; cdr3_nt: TGCGCCAGCAGCCAAGTTGACAGGGACGACACTGAAGCTTTCTTT
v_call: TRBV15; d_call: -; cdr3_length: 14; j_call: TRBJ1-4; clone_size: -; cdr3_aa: CATSSLGVNEKLFF; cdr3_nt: TGTGCCACCAGCAGCTTAGGGGTTAATGAAAAACTGTTTTTT
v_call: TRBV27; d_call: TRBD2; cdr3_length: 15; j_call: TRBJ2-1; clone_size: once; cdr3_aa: CASSLAGGGVIEQFF; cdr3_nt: TGTGCCAGCAGCCTAGCGGGAGGGGGTGTAATTGAGCAGTTCTTC
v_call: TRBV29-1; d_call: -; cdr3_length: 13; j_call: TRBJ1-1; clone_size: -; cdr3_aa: CSVEKDRGTEAFF; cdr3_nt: TGCAGCGTTGAGAAGGATAGGGGCACTGAAGCTTTCTTT
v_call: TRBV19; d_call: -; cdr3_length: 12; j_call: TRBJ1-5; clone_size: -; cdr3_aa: CASSTFPQPQHF; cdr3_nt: TGTGCCAGTAGTACCTTCCCGCAGCCCCAGCATTTT
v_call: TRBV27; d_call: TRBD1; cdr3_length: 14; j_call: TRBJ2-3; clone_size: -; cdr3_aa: CASTITGGADTQYF; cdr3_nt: TGTGCCAGCACTATTACAGGGGGCGCCGATACGCAGTATTTT
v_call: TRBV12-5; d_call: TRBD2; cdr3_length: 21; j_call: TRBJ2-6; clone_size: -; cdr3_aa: CASGFLRLAGEVSSGANVLTF; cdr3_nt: TGTGCTAGTGGTTTCCTGAGACTAGCGGGAGAAGTAAGTTCTGGGGCCAACGTCCTGACTTTC
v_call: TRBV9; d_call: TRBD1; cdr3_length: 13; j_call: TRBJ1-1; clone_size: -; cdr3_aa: CASSGTGITEAFF; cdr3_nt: TGTGCCAGCAGCGGGACAGGGATCACTGAAGCTTTCTTT
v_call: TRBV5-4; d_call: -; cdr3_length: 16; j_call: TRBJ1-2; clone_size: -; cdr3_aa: CASSLSYRQEGGGYTF; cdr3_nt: TGTGCCAGCAGCTTGAGTTATCGGCAGGAAGGTGGCGGCTACACCTTC
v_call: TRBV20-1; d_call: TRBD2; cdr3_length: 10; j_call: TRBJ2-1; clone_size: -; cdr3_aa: CSVAGDEQFF; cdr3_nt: TGCAGTGTAGCGGGAGATGAGCAGTTCTTC
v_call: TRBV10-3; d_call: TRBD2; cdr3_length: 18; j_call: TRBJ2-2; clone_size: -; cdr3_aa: CAISESQASGRFYGELFF; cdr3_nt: TGTGCCATCAGTGAGTCGCAAGCTAGCGGGAGATTTTACGGGGAGCTGTTTTTT
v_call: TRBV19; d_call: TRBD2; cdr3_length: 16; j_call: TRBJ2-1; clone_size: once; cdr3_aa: CASSIAERGNYNEQFF; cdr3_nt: TGTGCCAGTAGTATAGCGGAGCGGGGCAACTACAATGAGCAGTTCTTC
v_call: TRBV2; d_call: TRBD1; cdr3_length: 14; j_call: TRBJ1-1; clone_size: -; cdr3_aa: CAAGAGQGATEAFF; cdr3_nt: TGTGCCGCCGGGGCGGGACAGGGGGCCACTGAAGCTTTCTTT
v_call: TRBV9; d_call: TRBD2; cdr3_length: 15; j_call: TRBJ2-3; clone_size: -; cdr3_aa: CASSVGGYSTDTQYF; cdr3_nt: TGTGCCAGCAGCGTCGGGGGGTACAGCACAGATACGCAGTATTTT
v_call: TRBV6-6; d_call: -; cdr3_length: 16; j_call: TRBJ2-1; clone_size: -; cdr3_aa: CASSSRRAGSYNEQFF; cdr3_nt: TGTGCCAGCAGCAGTCGGAGGGCCGGGTCCTACAATGAGCAGTTCTTC
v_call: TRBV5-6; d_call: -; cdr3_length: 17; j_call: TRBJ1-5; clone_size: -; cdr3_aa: CASSLGALDRSNQPQHF; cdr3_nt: TGTGCCAGCAGCTTGGGGGCCCTCGACAGGAGCAATCAGCCCCAGCATTTT
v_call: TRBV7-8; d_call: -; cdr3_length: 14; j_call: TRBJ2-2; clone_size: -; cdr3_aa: CASSPEAVAGELFF; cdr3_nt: TGTGCCAGCAGCCCCGAGGCGGTTGCCGGGGAGCTGTTTTTT
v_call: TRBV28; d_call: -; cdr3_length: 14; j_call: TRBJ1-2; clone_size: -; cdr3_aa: CASSPLGGNYGYTF; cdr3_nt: TGTGCCAGCAGTCCCCTGGGGGGGAATTATGGCTACACCTTC
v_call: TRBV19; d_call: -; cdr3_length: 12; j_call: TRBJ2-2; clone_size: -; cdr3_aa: CASSTNTGELFF; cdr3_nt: TGTGCCAGTAGTACAAACACCGGGGAGCTGTTTTTT
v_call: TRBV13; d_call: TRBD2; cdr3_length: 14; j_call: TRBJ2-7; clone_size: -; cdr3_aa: CASTSTSASYEQYF; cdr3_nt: TGTGCCAGCACTTCGACTAGCGCCTCCTACGAGCAGTACTTC
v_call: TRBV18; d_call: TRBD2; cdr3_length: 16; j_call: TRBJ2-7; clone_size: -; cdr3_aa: CASSPQKLAGKGEQYF; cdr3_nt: TGTGCCAGCTCACCACAAAAACTAGCGGGGAAGGGCGAGCAGTACTTC
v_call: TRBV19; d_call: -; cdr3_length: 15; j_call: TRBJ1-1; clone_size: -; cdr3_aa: CASMGHLLPITEAFF; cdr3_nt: TGTGCCAGTATGGGACACCTGCTCCCGATCACTGAAGCTTTCTTT
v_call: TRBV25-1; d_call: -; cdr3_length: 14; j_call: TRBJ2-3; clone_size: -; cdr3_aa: CASSGPISTDTQYF; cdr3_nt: TGTGCCAGCAGTGGGCCGATTAGCACAGATACGCAGTATTTT
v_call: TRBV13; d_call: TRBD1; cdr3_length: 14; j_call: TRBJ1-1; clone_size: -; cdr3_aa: CASSLGTGETEAFF; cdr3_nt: TGTGCCAGCAGTCTAGGGACAGGGGAGACTGAAGCTTTCTTT
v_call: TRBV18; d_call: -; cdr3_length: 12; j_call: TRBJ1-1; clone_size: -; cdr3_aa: CASLSGNTEAFF; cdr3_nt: TGTGCCAGCTTGTCAGGGAACACTGAAGCTTTCTTT
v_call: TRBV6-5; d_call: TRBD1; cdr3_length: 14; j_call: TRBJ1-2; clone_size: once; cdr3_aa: CASRPPGQFYGYTF; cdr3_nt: TGTGCCAGCAGACCCCCGGGACAGTTCTATGGCTACACCTTC
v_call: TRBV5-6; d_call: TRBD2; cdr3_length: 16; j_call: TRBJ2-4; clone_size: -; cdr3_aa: CASSRYSSGRGNIQYF; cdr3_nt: TGTGCCAGCAGCCGTTACTCTAGCGGGAGAGGAAACATTCAGTACTTC
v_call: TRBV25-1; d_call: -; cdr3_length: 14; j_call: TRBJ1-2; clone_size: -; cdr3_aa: CASSEWGGYYGYTF; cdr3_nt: TGTGCCAGCAGTGAATGGGGCGGATACTATGGCTACACCTTC
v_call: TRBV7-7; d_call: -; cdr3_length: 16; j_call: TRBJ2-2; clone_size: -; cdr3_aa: CASSFLSAGNTGELFF; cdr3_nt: TGTGCCAGCAGCTTTTTGTCCGCGGGTAACACCGGGGAGCTGTTTTTT
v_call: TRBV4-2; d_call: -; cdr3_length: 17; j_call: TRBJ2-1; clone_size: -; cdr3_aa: CASSQDRGGSSYNEQFF; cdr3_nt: TGTGCCAGCAGCCAAGATAGGGGGGGTAGCTCCTACAATGAGCAGTTCTTC
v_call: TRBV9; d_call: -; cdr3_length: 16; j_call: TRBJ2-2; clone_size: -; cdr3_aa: CASSSGGSGFTGELFF; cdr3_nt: TGTGCCAGCAGCTCAGGGGGTAGCGGATTTACCGGGGAGCTGTTTTTT
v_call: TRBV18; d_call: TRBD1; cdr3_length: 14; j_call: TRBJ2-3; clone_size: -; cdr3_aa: CASSRGQGADTQYF; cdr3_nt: TGTGCCAGCTCACGGGGACAGGGGGCAGATACGCAGTATTTT
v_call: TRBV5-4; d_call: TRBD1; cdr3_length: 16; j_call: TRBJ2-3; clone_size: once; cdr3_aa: CASRFGTGGFTDTQYF; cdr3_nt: TGTGCCAGCAGGTTTGGAACAGGGGGCTTCACAGATACGCAGTATTTT
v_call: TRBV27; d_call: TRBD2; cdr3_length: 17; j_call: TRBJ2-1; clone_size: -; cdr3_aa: CASSPGLAAIIWNEQFF; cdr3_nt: TGTGCCAGCAGTCCGGGACTAGCGGCGATAATATGGAATGAGCAGTTCTTC
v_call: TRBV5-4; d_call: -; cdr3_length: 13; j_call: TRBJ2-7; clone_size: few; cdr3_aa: CASSTQGIYEQYF; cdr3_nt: TGTGCCAGCAGCACACAGGGAATCTACGAGCAGTACTTC
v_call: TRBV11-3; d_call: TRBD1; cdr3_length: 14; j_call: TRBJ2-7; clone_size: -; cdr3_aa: CASSPRDRVYEQYF; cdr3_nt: TGTGCCAGCAGCCCCCGGGACAGGGTCTACGAGCAGTACTTC
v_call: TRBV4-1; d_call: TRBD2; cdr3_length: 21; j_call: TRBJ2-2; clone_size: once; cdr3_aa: CASSLEIGTSGGPLDTGELFF; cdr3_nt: TGCGCCAGCAGCCTAGAAATAGGGACTAGCGGGGGGCCCCTGGACACCGGGGAGCTGTTTTTT